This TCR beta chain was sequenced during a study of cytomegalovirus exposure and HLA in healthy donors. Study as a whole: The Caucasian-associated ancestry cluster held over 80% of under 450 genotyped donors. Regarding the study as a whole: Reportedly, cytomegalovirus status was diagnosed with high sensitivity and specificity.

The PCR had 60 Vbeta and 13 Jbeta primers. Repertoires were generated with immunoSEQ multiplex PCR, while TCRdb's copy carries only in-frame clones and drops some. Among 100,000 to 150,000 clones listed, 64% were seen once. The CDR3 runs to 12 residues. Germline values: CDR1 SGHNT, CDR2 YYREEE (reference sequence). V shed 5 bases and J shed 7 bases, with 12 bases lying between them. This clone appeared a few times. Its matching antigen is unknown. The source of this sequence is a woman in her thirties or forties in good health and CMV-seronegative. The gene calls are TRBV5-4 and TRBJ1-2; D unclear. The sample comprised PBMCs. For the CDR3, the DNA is TGTGCCAGCAGGCGGGAGCTTCTTGGCTACACCTTC. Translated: CASRRELLGYTF.